This TCR beta chain was obtained from a study of blood T cell repertoires in COVID-19. V lost 0 bases and J 5 bases, leaving 13 bases between the germline ends. Germline lookup yields CDR1 LNHNV and CDR2 YYDKDF (reference sequence). This CDR3 is 15 amino acids long. Here immunoSEQ multiplex PCR was the method, and the copy in TCRdb shows in-frame clones only, minus some. Seen here are 160,000 or so clones, about 88% observed once, and the top ten hold 1% to 1.5%. Cohorts were determined from participant-reported clinical history. The rearrangement links TRBV15 to TRBJ2-5, with D possibly TRBD2 on 5 matching bases. Specimen: PBMCs or T cells enriched from blood (not recorded which). This sequence was found in a human donor with acute COVID-19. The donor label of this sample is uncertain. In DNA, the CDR3 is TGTGCCACCAGCAGAGATCGGGGAATGACGGAGACCCAGTACTTC. It codes for CATSRDRGMTETQYF. The full variable domain, completed using reference TRBV15 and TRBJ2-5, is DAMVIQNPRYQVTQFGKPVTLSCSQTLNHNVMYWYQQKSSQAPKLLFHYYDKDFNNEADTPDNFQSRRPNTSFCFLDIRSPGLGDTAMYLCATSRDRGMTETQYFGPGTRLLVL.